The 11 T cell receptor beta chains below were found in one sample sequenced in a study of metastatic and nonmetastatic thyroid tumors. Ahead of thyroid surgery, no patient had received treatment of any kind. TCRdb re-clonotyped the PCR reads via MiXCR. This table has tens of thousands of clones, 20% appearing once. The material sequenced was blood. Receptors originate from a female donor with papillary thyroid cancer or a benign thyroid nodule (not recorded which). Some clones in this sample may be carry-over from other donors' samples.

This clone has at least ten counts. It may be a read error: a sequence one base away is much more abundant. The CDR3, as DNA: TGTGCCAGCAGCCAAGGGATAAGGGTAGCGGGAGAGTGGACAGATACGCAGTATTTT. Translation: CASSQGIRVAGEWTDTQYF. V is TRBV4-2 and J is TRBJ2-3; 9 bases agree with TRBD2. Germline V lookup: CDR1 LGHNA, CDR2 YNFKEQ. V was clipped by 1 base and J by 3 bases; unmatched bases: 14. The CDR3 is made up of 19 amino acids.

This clone was seen a few times. The gene calls are TRBV28 and TRBJ2-7; TRBD2 aligns across 9 bases. Germline V lookup: CDR1 MDHEN, CDR2 SYDVKM. Trimming took 5 bases from V and 5 from J; bases not matched to a gene: 10. The CDR3 sequence is 15 residues long. The CDR3 reads CASSPHVAGENEQYF. CDR3 in DNA: TGTGCCAGCAGTCCCCACGTAGCGGGAGAGAACGAGCAGTACTTC.

This clone was seen repeatedly, ten times or more. This rearrangement joins TRBV12-3 or TRBV12-4 to TRBJ1-1; D is ambiguous. Trimming took 8 bases from V and 1 from J, leaving 5 bases between them. This CDR3 comprises 11 residues. The CDR3 is CASVGNTEAFF. In nucleotides, the CDR3 is TGTGCCAGCGTGGGGAACACTGAAGCTTTCTTT.

The V gene is TRBV6-1, the J gene TRBJ2-1, with D perhaps TRBD1 (5 bases). Germline V gene sequence: CDR1 MNHNS, CDR2 SASEGT. The CDR3 extends over 13 amino acids. The V end was cut by 10 bases, the J end by 1 base, with 11 bases between. The CDR3 loop reads CANGQGSYNEQFF. CDR3 in DNA: TGTGCCAACGGGCAGGGTTCCTACAATGAGCAGTTCTTC.

This clone is medium-sized (0.01 to 0.1%) in the sample. V gene TRBV19 combines with J gene TRBJ1-6; no firm D call. V shed 7 bases and J shed 9 bases, with 13 bases lying between them. This CDR3 spans 13 amino acids. Germline loops: CDR1 LNHDA, CDR2 SQIVND (reference sequence). The CDR3 nucleotides are TGTGCCAGTACGTCCGGCTTCCGTTCACCCCTCCACTTT. Its translation: CASTSGFRSPLHF.

In this sample, this clone turned up a few times. This chain joins TRBV24-1 and TRBJ2-7; no firm D call. The CDR3 runs 13 residues. Germline V gene sequence: CDR1 KGHDR, CDR2 SFDVKD. The ends were cut back, 8 bases at V and 1 base at J, with 11 bases in the middle. CDR3 in DNA: TGTGCCACCATCCGCATAGGGTCCTACGAGCAGTACTTC. Protein: CATIRIGSYEQYF.

This clone has more than one count but fewer than ten. The V call is TRBV20-1, the J call TRBJ2-5; D may be TRBD1 or TRBD2 (5 bases each). This CDR3 is 11 amino acids long. Trimming took 6 bases from V and 4 from J, leaving 9 bases between them. From germline, CDR1 is DFQATT and CDR2 SNEGSKA (reference sequence). DNA of the CDR3: TGCAGTGCATGGGACGGAGAGACCCAGTACTTC. Translated: CSAWDGETQYF.

This clone was seen ten or more times. V and J are TRBV5-4 and TRBJ1-1; possibly TRBD1 for D (5 bases). The CDR3 runs 15 residues. From germline, CDR1 is SGHNT and CDR2 YYREEE (reference sequence). The V gene lost 2 bases and the J gene lost 4 bases, with 15 bases spanning the gap. The CDR3 sequence is CASSFYWQGGTEAFF. The CDR3 DNA sequence: TGTGCCAGCAGCTTTTATTGGCAGGGAGGCACTGAAGCTTTCTTT.

The sample holds a few counts of this clone. CDR3 sequence: CASSHSSGGFGYTF. Here the CDR3 DNA reads TGTGCCAGCAGCCACTCCTCAGGTGGTTTCGGCTACACCTTC. The chain carries TRBV3-1 and TRBJ1-2, with D hard to call. V was trimmed by 3 bases and J by 8 bases, leaving 16 bases between them. CDR1 and CDR2 (germline): LGHDT, YNNKEL (reference sequence). CDR3 length equals 14 residues.

The DNA of the CDR3 is TGTGCCAGCAGTTACGGTCATTCGAGCTATGGCTACACCTTC. Residues: CASSYGHSSYGYTF. V usage is TRBV6-6 and J usage is TRBJ1-2; D unresolved. Germline V gene data show CDR1 as MNHNY and CDR2 as SVGAGI (reference sequence). This CDR3 spans 14 amino acids. V lost 2 bases and J 4 bases, leaving 11 bases between the germline ends.

This clone was seen at least ten times. V usage is TRBV20-1 and J usage is TRBJ2-7; either TRBD1 or TRBD2 may supply D (5 bases each). The V end lost 0 bases, the J end lost 1 base, and 13 bases lay between the germline ends. Germline V gene lookup returns CDR1 DFQATT and CDR2 SNEGSKA (reference sequence). The CDR3 covers 15 residues. CDR3 sequence: CSARDWGRRSYEQYF. DNA for the CDR3: TGCAGTGCTAGAGATTGGGGACGGCGATCCTACGAGCAGTACTTC.